This T cell receptor (beta chain) was sequenced during a study of T cell changes during pregnancy in multiple sclerosis. This CDR3 is built from 14 residues. Trimming cost V 5 bases and J 3 bases; bases outside gene matches: 1. Looked up from germline, CDR1 is MNHEY and CDR2 is SVGAGI. Sequenced by immunoSEQ multiplex PCR; TCRdb stores in-frame clones only, minus some. Here the sample spans roughly 27,000 clones, about nine tenths being singletons. This rearrangement joins TRBV6-5 to TRBJ1-4; 9 bases agree with TRBD1. This sample comprised CD8+ T cells from peripheral blood mononuclear cells, obtained in the second trimester of pregnancy. The receptor's source is a female donor with multiple sclerosis, enrolled in a pregnancy study. In DNA, the CDR3 is TGTGCCAGCAGTCGGACAGGGGCTAATGAAAAACTGTTTTTT. This codes for CASSRTGANEKLFF.